This TCR beta chain was sequenced during a study of vaccination and CD4 T cells after COVID-19. Study in general: Stimuli were overlapping spike peptide pools of SARS-CoV-2 and three common cold coronaviruses (HCoV-NL63, HCoV-OC43, HCoV-229E). Control wells got either CEFX epitopes, HIV-1 Nef peptides, or no peptide at all. Whole-study results and caveats: Going from approximately 21 to 38, median SARS-CoV-2-reactive clonotypes did not rise significantly.

Notes on this clonotype: Its specificity is unknown.

Treatment noted: roughly 10-day PBMC culture with coronavirus spike peptide pools or control peptides (ViraFEST assay). Dates of positive PCR ran from March to December 2020, before US Alpha, Beta and Delta variants. Germline V gene data show CDR1 as SGHTA and CDR2 as FQGNSA. The germline V and J ends were trimmed by 5 bases and 0 bases, with 8 bases remaining between them. This CDR3 has 15 residues. Sequencing of the DNA from cultured CD4+ T cells was carried out with the Oncomine TCR Beta short-read assay. TCRdb ran MiXCR on the PCR reads and lists one entry per CDR3 protein. The table lists about 13,000 distinct CDR3 sequences, 75% to 80% of them singletons, with more than 25% in the top ten.

This receptor was obtained from a human donor who had recovered from COVID-19. The chain is built from TRBV7-2 and TRBJ2-6, with unresolved D. The sample taken for sequencing was CD4+ T cells from blood, cultured in vitro. The CDR3 DNA is TGTGCCAGCAGCACCCGGAACTCTGGGGCCAACGTCCTGACTTTC. Amino acid sequence: CASSTRNSGANVLTF.